Listed here are 13 T cell receptor beta chains from one sample, sequenced in a study of blood T cell repertoires in COVID-19. The method was immunoSEQ multiplex PCR; TCRdb's version includes in-frame clones alone and lacks a portion of them. The data hold fewer than 250,000 clones, with around nine tenths observed a single time. The sequenced sample was peripheral blood. The receptors shown here come from a man aged 60 to 75 with acute or convalescent COVID-19.

This clone was seen just once. The chain couples TRBV6-5 to TRBJ2-1; D might be TRBD1 (6 bases). The CDR3 covers 14 residues. Deletions cut 6 bases from V and 9 bases from J, with 18 bases between. Germline CDR1 reads MNHEY; CDR2 reads SVGAGI. CDR3 DNA: TGTGCCAGCAGACAATTACAGGGTATCGGTGAGCAGTTCTTC. It codes for CASRQLQGIGEQFF.

The rearrangement links TRBV2 to TRBJ2-7, with 8 bases that match TRBD2. Germline CDR1 reads SNHLY; CDR2 reads FYNNEI. The CDR3 has 14 residues. The V gene end was trimmed by 6 bases and the J gene end by 3 bases; junction bases not matched to a gene: 7. This CDR3 reads CASRRPGGLYEQYF. DNA for the CDR3: TGTGCCAGCAGGAGACCGGGGGGGCTCTACGAGCAGTACTTC.

The J gene is TRBJ1-5, the V gene TRBV6-2 or TRBV6-3; a weak D match, TRBD1 (6 bases). The germline V gene has CDR1 MNHEY and CDR2 SVGEGT. With 0 bases removed from V and 2 bases from J, the gap between germline ends came to 11 bases. The CDR3 runs to 16 residues. In nucleotides, the CDR3 is TGTGCCAGCAGTTACTCGAGGGGGAGAGGCAATCAGCCCCAGCATTTT. This sequence encodes CASSYSRGRGNQPQHF.

The rearrangement links TRBV7-3 to TRBJ2-3; 7 nucleotides align to TRBD2. The V segment lost 1 base and the J segment 1 base; nucleotides outside the gene matches: 5. Per germline, CDR1 SGHTA and CDR2 FQGTGA. The CDR3 loop spans 16 amino acids. CDR3 sequence (DNA): TGTGCCAGCAGCTTAAGTCGGGGGGTTGGCACAGATACGCAGTATTTT. Protein: CASSLSRGVGTDTQYF.

The CDR3 loop is CASSERGSQELFF. In DNA form, the CDR3 reads TGCGCCAGCAGTGAGAGAGGGTCCCAGGAGCTGTTTTTT. The rearrangement links TRBV10-2 to TRBJ2-2, with D possibly TRBD2 on 5 matching bases. Trimming pared 2 bases from V and 10 bases from J, leaving 11 bases between. Germline V gene sequence: CDR1 WSHSY, CDR2 SAAADI. This CDR3 is 13 amino acids long.

The chain employs TRBV27 and TRBJ2-6, with D perhaps matching TRBD1 (6 bases). CDR3 length equals 16 residues. Germline values: CDR1 MNHEY, CDR2 SMNVEV (reference sequence). V shed 8 bases and J shed 0 bases, with 14 bases lying between them. CDR3 loop: CASRHRALSGANVLTF. CDR3 DNA sequence: TGTGCCAGCCGCCACAGGGCGCTCTCTGGGGCCAACGTCCTGACTTTC.

The chain has TRBV7-2 and TRBJ2-7; 11 nucleotides match TRBD1. This CDR3 is 17 amino acids long. V shed 4 bases and J 2 bases; nucleotides not matched to a gene: 10. CDR1 and CDR2 (germline): SGHTA, FQGNSA. CDR3 loop: CASSSSWTGGRAYEQYF. In nucleotides, the CDR3 is TGTGCCAGCAGCTCCAGCTGGACAGGGGGCCGGGCCTACGAGCAGTACTTC. The entire variable domain, with the rest obtained from reference TRBV7-2 and TRBJ2-7, is as follows: GAGVSQSPSNKVTEKGKDVELRCDPISGHTALYWYRQSLGQGLEFLIYFQGNSAPDKSGLPSDRFSAERTGGSVSTLTIQRTQQEDSAVYLCASSSSWTGGRAYEQYFGPGTRLTVT.

The V call is TRBV3-1 (or the pseudogene TRBV3-2), the J call TRBJ1-2; D might be TRBD1 (6 bases). The CDR3 runs to 14 residues. V lost 3 bases and J 3 bases, leaving 11 bases between the germline ends. The germline V gene encodes CDR1 LGHDT and CDR2 YNNKEL (reference sequence). The CDR3 bases are TGTGCCAGCAGCCAGATGACAGGTTACTATGGCTACACCTTC. This sequence encodes CASSQMTGYYGYTF.

This clone came up a few times. The chain is built from TRBV5-1 and TRBJ1-6; 7 bases align to TRBD1. The J segment lost 7 bases and the V segment lost 1 base, leaving 5 bases of the junction unmatched. The length of the CDR3 is 15 residues. From germline, CDR1 is SGHRS and CDR2 YFSETQ. CDR3 in DNA: TGCGCCAGCAGCTTGATCCGGGACAGAAATTCACCCCTCCACTTT. Translation gives CASSLIRDRNSPLHF.

The chain uses TRBV28 and TRBJ2-7, with D perhaps TRBD2 (6 bases). This CDR3 has 14 amino acids. V was pared by 6 bases and J by 3 bases, with 15 bases between. The germline gives CDR1 MDHEN, CDR2 SYDVKM. CDR3 DNA: TGTGCCAGCAGACCGCCGGGACTCAACTACGAGCAGTACTTC. This encodes CASRPPGLNYEQYF.

The chain couples TRBV6-1 to TRBJ1-5, with D perhaps matching TRBD1 (6 bases). V was clipped by 3 bases and J by 0 bases, with 18 bases between them. The CDR3 spans 18 residues. Per the germline V gene, CDR1 is MNHNS and CDR2 is SASEGT. CDR3 protein: CASSDPWGLPYSNQPQHF. CDR3 DNA sequence: TGTGCCAGCAGTGACCCTTGGGGGCTACCCTATAGCAATCAGCCCCAGCATTTT.

The J gene is TRBJ2-7, the V gene TRBV5-8, with a weak D call TRBD2 (5 bases). Trimming removed 5 bases from V and 2 bases from J, with 14 bases in between. CDR3 length equals 14 residues. CDR1 is SGHTS and CDR2 is YDEGEE in the germline V gene. The CDR3 region has the DNA TGTGCCAGCAGTCTGCGAGGGAATACCTACGAGCAGTACTTC. It codes for CASSLRGNTYEQYF.

The chain combines TRBV5-1 with TRBJ2-7; 7 bases match TRBD1. This CDR3 region has 14 residues. The germline gives CDR1 SGHRS, CDR2 YFSETQ. V lost 0 bases to trimming and J lost 5 bases; unmatched junction nucleotides: 5. The CDR3 sequence is CASSLERQGDEQYF. The CDR3 region has the DNA TGCGCCAGCAGCTTGGAACGGCAGGGGGACGAGCAGTACTTC.